The 28 T cell receptor beta chains listed next were all sequenced from one sample in a study of CD8 T cells in Susac syndrome. When the RNA was reverse transcribed, random hexamers were used with an input of about 0.5 to 1 ug. TCRdb reprocessed the immunoSEQ multiplex PCR reads via MiXCR and lists one record per CDR3 protein. The sample carries around 200,000 distinct CDR3 sequences, approximately 95% recorded once. Sequencing was carried out using CD8+ T cells from PBMCs. Receptors originate from a human donor with Susac syndrome.

The chain uses TRBV12-3 or TRBV12-4 and TRBJ1-1; the D is unclear. The CDR3 consists of 13 residues. Trimming stripped 6 bases from V and 3 bases from J, with 11 bases between. This chain's CDR3 is CASRWTDDTEAFF. The CDR3 region has the DNA TGTGCCAGCAGATGGACCGACGACACTGAAGCTTTCTTT.

The gene calls are TRBV14 and TRBJ2-1; perhaps TRBD2 as D (5 bases). V lost 4 bases and J lost 1, with 11 bases in between. CDR1 SGHDN and CDR2 FVKESK come from the germline V gene. This CDR3 has 15 residues. Here the CDR3 DNA reads TGTGCCAGCAGCCCAACGGGGTTTTCCTACAATGAGCAGTTCTTC. It yields the protein CASSPTGFSYNEQFF.

The chain combines TRBV7-9 with TRBJ1-1; tentatively, D is TRBD1 (5 bases). The CDR3 contains 14 residues. The germline V gene has CDR1 SEHNR and CDR2 FQNEAQ (reference sequence). V lost 1 base and J lost 4, with 10 bases in between. The CDR3 region is CASSLGAGPTEAFF. The CDR3 DNA reads as TGTGCCAGCAGCTTAGGCGCGGGACCCACTGAAGCTTTCTTT.

The chain links TRBV5-6 to TRBJ2-2; D not resolved. The CDR3 is made up of 13 amino acids. Trimming stripped 3 bases from V and 10 bases from J, with 13 bases between. CDR1 SGHDT and CDR2 YYEEEE come from the germline V gene. This chain's CDR3 is CASSSAPRLELFF. The CDR3 DNA sequence: TGTGCCAGCAGCTCGGCGCCCCGCTTGGAGCTGTTTTTT. The full variable domain, rest sourced from reference TRBV5-6 and TRBJ2-2, is DAGVTQSPTHLIKTRGQQVTLRCSPKSGHDTVSWYQQALGQGPQFIFQYYEEEERQRGNFPDRFSGHQFPNYSSELNVNALLLGDSALYLCASSSAPRLELFFGEGSRLTVL.

This rearrangement joins TRBV28 to TRBJ1-5; D not resolved. Between the trimmed V and J ends, which lost 4 bases and 5 bases, there was a span of 12 bases. The CDR3 is made up of 14 amino acids. Germline CDR1 reads MDHEN; CDR2 reads SYDVKM. The DNA for the CDR3 is TGTGCCAGCAGTTGGGGAAAGGACCATCAGCCCCAGCATTTT. Encoded protein: CASSWGKDHQPQHF.

The count of this clonotype is one. The rearrangement joins TRBV13 to TRBJ2-1; D gene unclear. Per the germline V gene, CDR1 is PRHDT and CDR2 is FYEKMQ (reference sequence). This CDR3 has 14 amino acids. Trimming removed 5 bases from V and 4 bases from J, with 12 bases in between. DNA of the CDR3: TGTGCCAGCAGCCCTGGTTTCTCGTACAATGAGCAGTTCTTC. Translating it yields CASSPGFSYNEQFF.

V usage is TRBV7-6 and J usage is TRBJ1-6; a weak D match, TRBD1 (5 bases). Germline lookup yields CDR1 SGHVS and CDR2 FNYEAQ. This CDR3 is built from 14 residues. Trimming stripped 5 bases from V and 6 bases from J, with 11 bases between. This chain's CDR3 is CASSKEGSNSPLHF. CDR3 coding DNA: TGTGCCAGCAGCAAGGAGGGGAGTAATTCACCCCTCCACTTT.

The chain is built from TRBV4-1 and TRBJ1-1, with D uncertain. This CDR3 comprises 15 residues. Looked up from germline, CDR1 is MGHRA and CDR2 is YSYEKL. V shed 0 bases and J shed 2 bases, with 10 bases lying between them. The CDR3 loop is CASSQEMSSNTEAFF. Written as DNA, the CDR3 is TGCGCCAGCAGCCAAGAGATGTCCAGTAACACTGAAGCTTTCTTT.

The genes are TRBV2 and TRBJ1-2; D is possibly TRBD1 (6 bases). CDR3 size: 15 residues. Deletions cut 2 bases from V and 6 bases from J, with 16 bases between. Germline V lookup: CDR1 SNHLY, CDR2 FYNNEI. The CDR3 region has the DNA TGTGCCAGCAGTGAACGGGCGGCAGGGGTAGATGGCTACACCTTC. This translates into CASSERAAGVDGYTF.

This sequence joins TRBV5-1 and TRBJ2-2; D is undetermined. This CDR3 comprises 15 residues. CDR1 SGHRS and CDR2 YFSETQ come from the germline V gene. The V end was cut by 6 bases, the J end by 0 bases, with 12 bases between. In DNA, the CDR3 is TGCGCCAGCAAGCGTCCCCTGACGAACACCGGGGAGCTGTTTTTT. Amino acids: CASKRPLTNTGELFF.

The chain carries TRBV27 and TRBJ2-3, with 10 bases identical to TRBD1. The CDR3 loop spans 17 amino acids. Germline assignment: CDR1 MNHEY and CDR2 SMNVEV (reference sequence). The V segment lost 3 bases and the J segment 5 bases; nucleotides outside the gene matches: 11. CDR3: CASSLAPPGQGKDTQYF. CDR3 nucleotides: TGTGCCAGCAGTTTGGCCCCCCCGGGACAGGGGAAAGATACGCAGTATTTT.

This clonotype has just one count. The genes are TRBV4-2 and TRBJ2-1; the D gene is possibly TRBD2 (6 bases). Germline V CDR1 and CDR2: LGHNA, YNFKEQ. V was shortened by 0 bases and J by 8 bases, with 17 bases between the two germline ends. The CDR3 is 16 amino acids. The DNA of the CDR3 is TGTGCCAGCAGCCAAGATTATCATGCAGCGGGTTATGAGCAGTTCTTC. Translation gives CASSQDYHAAGYEQFF.

In its sample, this clonotype was seen once. The V call is TRBV15, the J call TRBJ1-1, with 8 bases lining up with TRBD1. The CDR3 runs to 15 residues. With 0 bases clipped from V and 4 bases from J, the junction kept 4 bases outside the gene matches. Germline V CDR1 and CDR2: LNHNV, YYDKDF (reference sequence). CDR3 residues: CATSRDQGAGTEAFF. The CDR3 DNA is TGTGCCACCAGCAGAGATCAGGGGGCCGGCACTGAAGCTTTCTTT. Drawing the rest from reference TRBV15 and TRBJ1-1, the complete variable domain is DAMVIQNPRYQVTQFGKPVTLSCSQTLNHNVMYWYQQKSSQAPKLLFHYYDKDFNNEADTPDNFQSRRPNTSFCFLDIRSPGLGDTAMYLCATSRDQGAGTEAFFGQGTRLTVV.

V usage is TRBV29-1 and J usage is TRBJ2-7; tentative D call: TRBD2 (6 bases). The length of the CDR3 is 12 residues. Trimming removed 4 bases at V and 1 base at J, with 8 bases between. CDR1 is SQVTM, CDR2 ANQGSEA, per germline. The CDR3 loop is CSVGSGSYEQYF. In nucleotides, the CDR3 is TGCAGCGTTGGGAGCGGGTCCTACGAGCAGTACTTC.

The chain has TRBV29-1 and TRBJ1-2, with D possibly TRBD1 on 6 matching bases. Germline-derived CDR1 and CDR2 are SQVTM and ANQGSEA. The CDR3 is 14 amino acids. Trimming stripped 3 bases from V and 5 bases from J, with 16 bases between. The CDR3 here is CSVERSGQEYGYTF. CDR3 nucleotides: TGCAGCGTTGAGCGGTCGGGACAAGAATATGGCTACACCTTC.

V is TRBV7-9 and J is TRBJ1-2; D is uncertain. The V gene's germline CDR1 is SEHNR and CDR2 FQNEAQ (reference sequence). Trimming shortened V by 1 base and J by 4 bases, and 7 bases separated the two germline ends. The CDR3 is 13 amino acids. In nucleotides, the CDR3 is TGTGCCAGCAGCTTAGATAGTAGCTATGGCTACACCTTC. It codes for CASSLDSSYGYTF.

DNA of the CDR3: TGTGCCAGCAGCCCAAACAACCAGGGACTGAACTATGGCTACACCTTC. Encoded protein: CASSPNNQGLNYGYTF. The chain has TRBV7-8 and TRBJ1-2; maybe TRBD1 (5 bases). The CDR3 is 16 residues long. CDR1 and CDR2 (germline): SGHVS, FQNEAQ. Trimming took 5 bases from V and 2 from J, leaving 18 bases between them.

The chain has TRBV13 and TRBJ2-7; no reliable D call. The germline gives CDR1 PRHDT, CDR2 FYEKMQ (reference sequence). The CDR3 covers 14 residues. V gave up 2 bases and J gave up 0 bases, with 8 bases separating them. CDR3 sequence (DNA): TGTGCCAGCAGCTTACGACTGATCTCCTACGAGCAGTACTTC. Residues: CASSLRLISYEQYF.

The V call is TRBV9, the J call TRBJ1-1, with TRBD1 identical over 7 bases. Trimming cost V 3 bases and J 1 base; bases outside gene matches: 0. The CDR3 totals 13 residues. Germline CDR1 and CDR2: SGDLS and YYNGEE. The DNA for the CDR3 is TGTGCCAGCAGCGGACAGGGGAACACTGAAGCTTTCTTT. This translates into CASSGQGNTEAFF.

This chain uses TRBV21-1 with TRBJ2-7. TRBV21-1 is described as a pseudogene. This CDR3 spans 16 amino acids. The CDR3 region is CASSKGDIRHSYEQYF. The DNA for the CDR3 is TGTGCCAGCAGCAAAGGAGACATACGACACTCCTACGAGCAGTACTTC.

The chain joins TRBV30 to TRBJ2-3; TRBD2 might be the D (6 bases). V lost 2 bases and J lost 3, with 18 bases in between. The CDR3 extends over 16 amino acids. Per germline, CDR1 GTSNPN and CDR2 SVGIG (reference sequence). In DNA form, the CDR3 reads TGTGCCTGGAGTATCGGGTTAGCGGAAATAACAGATACGCAGTATTTT. It encodes CAWSIGLAEITDTQYF.

This chain connects TRBV9 to TRBJ1-1; D not certain. Per germline, CDR1 SGDLS and CDR2 YYNGEE. V dropped 6 bases and J dropped 4 bases, with 16 bases sitting between them. The CDR3 consists of 14 residues. In DNA form, the CDR3 reads TGTGCCAGCACGCCCCTCGGTCGGGGCACTGAAGCTTTCTTT. This codes for CASTPLGRGTEAFF.

The V gene is TRBV10-2, the J gene TRBJ1-1, with a possible D match to TRBD1 (6 bases). Germline V CDR1 and CDR2: WSHSY, SAAADI. This CDR3 has 13 residues. V shed 8 bases and J shed 5 bases, with 15 bases lying between them. The CDR3 is CASHAGGQTEAFF. The CDR3 region has the DNA TGCGCCAGCCATGCGGGGGGGCAAACTGAAGCTTTCTTT.

The chain recombines TRBV29-1 with TRBJ2-1, with 8 positions matching TRBD2. CDR1 is SQVTM and CDR2 is ANQGSEA in the germline V gene. With V trimmed by 6 bases and J by 9 bases, 7 bases remained unmatched. The CDR3 length is 12 residues. For the CDR3, the DNA is TGCAGCGTCGAGGGACTAGTTACTGAGCAGTTCTTC. Translated: CSVEGLVTEQFF.

The rearrangement joins TRBV20-1 to TRBJ2-3; 10 bases line up with TRBD2. V dropped 5 bases and J dropped 2; count of bases not matched to a gene: 4. Per the germline V gene, CDR1 is DFQATT and CDR2 is SNEGSKA (reference sequence). This CDR3 is 14 amino acids long. CDR3 nucleotide sequence: TGCAGTGCTGCGCTAGCGGGGGTCACAGATACGCAGTATTTT. It is translated as CSAALAGVTDTQYF.

V and J are TRBV27 and TRBJ2-5; 7 bases agree with TRBD1. Germline V CDR1 and CDR2: MNHEY, SMNVEV (reference sequence). J lost 9 bases, V lost 5 bases, and 15 bases had no gene match. The CDR3 has 15 residues. CDR3 nucleotide sequence: TGTGCCAGCAGTCGAGACAGGGACCGATTAGGGGCCCAGTACTTC. It encodes CASSRDRDRLGAQYF.

CDR3 DNA sequence: TGTGCCAGCAGCCTAGGGGACGCCGCCCAAGAGACCCAGTACTTC. It specifies CASSLGDAAQETQYF. The genes are TRBV14 and TRBJ2-5; D may match TRBD1 or TRBD2 (5 bases each). V lost 4 bases and J lost 1, with 13 bases in between. The CDR3 totals 15 residues. The germline V gene encodes CDR1 SGHDN and CDR2 FVKESK.

This chain joins TRBV20-1 and TRBJ1-1; the match to TRBD1 covers 7 bases. The CDR3 has 15 residues. After removal of 4 bases from V and 4 bases from J, the junction contained 12 bases not matched to a gene. CDR1 is DFQATT and CDR2 is SNEGSKA in the germline V gene (reference sequence). This chain's CDR3 is CSATTDREGVTEAFF. CDR3 coding DNA: TGCAGTGCTACTACAGACAGGGAAGGGGTCACTGAAGCTTTCTTT.